Each of the 15 T cell receptor beta chains below was sequenced from the same sample in a study of Tregs in tolerant kidney transplant recipients. Generated by immunoSEQ multiplex PCR, the TCRdb table keeps only in-frame clones and is missing some. Listed are fewer than 35,000 clones; about 8.1% falls within the top ten. The material sequenced was CD8+ T cells from blood, taken before the transplant. These receptors were collected from a human donor who received a combined kidney and bone marrow transplant.

With respect to this clone: The read ends 3 residues shy of where the CDR3 ends; the end is completed using the germline J gene. This chain links TRBV7-2 with TRBJ2-1; tentatively, D is TRBD1 or TRBD2 (6 bases each). Per germline, CDR1 SGHTA and CDR2 FQGNSA. V shed 5 bases and J shed 3 bases, with 14 bases lying between them. The CDR3 totals 15 residues. The chain's CDR3 is CASSPRGGFYNEQFF. The DNA read from the CDR3 is TGTGCCAGCAGCCCCAGGGGAGGCTTCTACAATGAG.

CDR3 DNA, as far as it was read: TGTGCCAGCAGCTTAGGGTCGGGGGGGGCCTACGAG. Residues: CASSLGSGGAYE. The whole CDR3 sequence reads CASSLGSGGAYEQYF. This chain links TRBV11-2 with TRBJ2-7, with TRBD2 matching over 8 bases. The CDR3 end falls 3 residues outside the read, so it is completed with the germline J gene. Unmatched junction bases numbered 4, after V lost 1 base and J lost 2 bases. This CDR3 is 15 amino acids long. CDR1 SGHAT and CDR2 FQNNGV come from the germline V gene.

A word on this clone: The read comes to an end 3 residues before the CDR3 does, leaving the germline J gene to fill in the end. This chain joins TRBV11-2 and TRBJ1-1, with a tentative D call TRBD1 (5 bases). CDR3 length: 14 residues. V shed 3 bases and J shed 0 bases, with 8 bases lying between them. Germline V gene sequence: CDR1 SGHAT, CDR2 FQNNGV. The CDR3 sequence: CASSFRQMNTEAFF. Incomplete CDR3 DNA: TGTGCCAGCAGCTTTAGACAGATGAACACTGAA.

The covered CDR3 bases are TGCAGCGCCGCAGGGGAACGGGGTGAA. The encoded protein is CSAAGERGE. The entire CDR3 sequence reads CSAAGERGEAFF. V usage is TRBV29-1 and J usage is TRBJ1-1, with D possibly being TRBD1 (6 bases). The read ends 3 residues early relative to the CDR3; the germline J gene fills the gap. Germline CDR1 SQVTM, CDR2 ANQGSEA. The CDR3 covers 12 residues. V was clipped by 7 bases and J by 7 bases, with 16 bases between them.

Worth noting for this clone: From the germline J gene comes the end of the CDR3, since the read stops 3 residues before it. The rearrangement joins TRBV18 to TRBJ2-7, with 9 positions matching TRBD1. V was pared by 6 bases and J by 0 bases, with 6 bases of the junction left unmatched. The CDR3 spans 15 residues. Germline V gene data show CDR1 as KGHSH and CDR2 as LQKENI. The sequenced part of the CDR3 DNA is TGTGCCAGCTCCAGGGGGACAGGGAGCTCCTACGAG. The encoded protein is CASSRGTGSSYE. The complete CDR3 sequence is CASSRGTGSSYEQYF.

About this clone itself: The CDR3 extends 3 residues past the end of the read, so its final part is completed from the germline J gene. V and J are TRBV7-9 and TRBJ2-7; 7 bases match TRBD1. V lost 6 bases and J lost 6; bases outside the gene matches: 2. The germline V gene has CDR1 SEHNR and CDR2 FQNEAQ (reference sequence). The CDR3 is 11 amino acids. The CDR3 reads CASRGDSEQYF. CDR3 DNA (partial): TGTGCCAGCAGGGGGGACAGCGAG.

A remark on this clone: The read comes to an end 3 residues before the CDR3 does, leaving the germline J gene to fill in the end. The identical CDR3 is also encoded by other nucleotide sequences in the sample. The genes are TRBV19 and TRBJ1-1, with 8 bases that match TRBD1. Per the germline V gene, CDR1 is LNHDA and CDR2 is SQIVND (reference sequence). V shed 3 bases, J shed 1 base, and the junction held 1 base outside the gene matches. The CDR3 spans 14 residues. CDR3 DNA (partial): TGTGCCAGTAGTATCGGACAGGGGAACACTGAA. It translates to CASSIGQGNTE. The full-length CDR3 reads as CASSIGQGNTEAFF.

As regards this clone: The read gets to within 3 residues of the CDR3 end, and the germline J gene fills in the rest. This chain joins TRBV5-4 and TRBJ1-4, with 7 bases that match TRBD1. Trimming at V came to 4 bases and at J to 7 bases, leaving 10 bases not matched to a gene. Germline assignment: CDR1 SGHNT and CDR2 YYREEE (reference sequence). The CDR3 contains 15 residues. The CDR3 sequence is CASSIVPGGLEKLFF. The sequenced CDR3 bases are TGTGCCAGCAGCATAGTCCCAGGGGGGCTTGAAAAA.

Comments on this clone: The sequence runs out 3 residues before the end of the CDR3; the remainder is reconstructed from the germline J gene. The chain couples TRBV9 to TRBJ2-1, with 10 nucleotides matching TRBD2. CDR3 length equals 16 residues. Germline V lookup: CDR1 SGDLS, CDR2 YYNGEE. V shed 4 bases, J shed 4 bases, and the junction held 8 bases outside the gene matches. CDR3 region: CASSPVGTSVYNEQFF. The DNA read from the CDR3 is TGTGCCAGCAGCCCAGTCGGGACTAGCGTATACAATGAG.

Concerning this clone itself: Read data end 3 residues before the CDR3 end; the end is taken from the germline J gene. The rearrangement joins TRBV7-6 to TRBJ2-7; 7 bases map to TRBD2. The V gene's germline CDR1 is SGHVS and CDR2 FNYEAQ. The CDR3 is 14 amino acids. The junction had 6 bases not matched to a gene; V was cut back by 5 bases and J by 2 bases. This chain's CDR3 is CASSRGAGPYEQYF. The DNA read from the CDR3 is TGTGCCAGCAGCCGTGGAGCGGGGCCCTACGAG.

Concerning this clone: Read data end 3 residues before the CDR3 end; the end is taken from the germline J gene. V usage is TRBV6-2 or TRBV6-3 and J usage is TRBJ2-7; TRBD1 is a possible D gene (6 bases). V lost 7 bases, J lost 4 bases, and 23 bases lay in between. The V gene's germline CDR1 is MNHEY and CDR2 SVGEGT. The length of the CDR3 is 16 residues. Partial CDR3 DNA: TGTGCCAGCACTCTGGAAGGGCAGGGGCTACAGTACGAG. Translation: CASTLEGQGLQYE. The whole CDR3 reads CASTLEGQGLQYEQYF.

As regards this clone: The read is 3 residues too short to cover the CDR3 end, so that end is filled in from the germline J gene. This chain connects TRBV20-1 to TRBJ1-1; 11 bases align to TRBD1. Germline CDR1 reads DFQATT; CDR2 reads SNEGSKA (reference sequence). The CDR3 sequence is 14 residues long. Unmatched junction bases numbered 8, after V lost 5 bases and J lost 6 bases. This CDR3 is CSAPGTGGISEAFF. Partial CDR3 DNA: TGCAGTGCTCCCGGGACAGGGGGGATATCTGAA.

As for this clone: The read ends 3 residues before the CDR3 terminus; that terminus is restored from the germline J gene. This chain connects TRBV7-9 to TRBJ2-3; D call uncertain. The CDR3 loop spans 15 amino acids. Germline V CDR1 and CDR2: SEHNR, FQNEAQ (reference sequence). The V end lost 5 bases, the J end lost 4 bases, and 16 bases lay between the germline ends. The CDR3 spells CASSRVIPAADTQYF. The sequenced CDR3 bases are TGTGCCAGCAGCCGAGTTATACCCGCGGCAGATACG.

To note about this clone: The read falls 3 residues short of the CDR3 end, and the missing part is taken from the germline J gene. The J gene is TRBJ1-1, the V gene TRBV4-1, with a possible D match to TRBD1 (5 bases). There are 14 residues in the CDR3. CDR1 and CDR2 from the germline V gene are MGHRA and YSYEKL. V gave up 4 bases and J gave up 5 bases, with 14 bases separating them. The CDR3 protein is CASSPSPGNTEAFF. CDR3 DNA, as far as it was read: TGCGCCAGCAGCCCCTCTCCAGGGAATACTGAA.

A note on this clone: The sequence runs out 3 residues before the end of the CDR3; the remainder is reconstructed from the germline J gene. The rearrangement joins TRBV6-2 or TRBV6-3 to TRBJ2-2, with 7 bases matching TRBD1. Germline V gene data show CDR1 as MNHEY and CDR2 as SVGEGT. Trimming at V came to 10 bases and at J to 8 bases, leaving 13 bases not matched to a gene. The CDR3 length is 14 residues. CDR3 loop: CAIGLIQGTGELFF. The CDR3 bases that were read are TGTGCCATCGGATTAATACAGGGGACGGGGGAG.